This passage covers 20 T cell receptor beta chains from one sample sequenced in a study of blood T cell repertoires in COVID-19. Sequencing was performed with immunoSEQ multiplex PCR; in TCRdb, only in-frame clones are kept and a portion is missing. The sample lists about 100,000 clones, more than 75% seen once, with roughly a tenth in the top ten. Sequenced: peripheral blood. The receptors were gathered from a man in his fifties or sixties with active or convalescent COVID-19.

CDR3 in DNA: TGTGCCAGCAGCCCCAGGGACTGGAATGAGCAGTTCTTC. Translation: CASSPRDWNEQFF. The rearrangement links TRBV4-2 to TRBJ2-1; tentatively, D is TRBD2 (6 bases). This CDR3 is 13 amino acids long. The germline gives CDR1 LGHNA, CDR2 YNFKEQ. V was shortened by 4 bases and J by 7 bases, with 11 bases between the two germline ends.

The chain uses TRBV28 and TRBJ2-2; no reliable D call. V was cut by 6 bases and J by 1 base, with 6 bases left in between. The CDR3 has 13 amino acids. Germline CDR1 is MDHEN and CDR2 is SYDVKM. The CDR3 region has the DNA TGTGCCAGCAGCTATCAGAACACCGGGGAGCTGTTTTTT. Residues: CASSYQNTGELFF.

The CDR3 reads CASSTTTGAFEQYF. The CDR3 DNA reads TGTGCCAGCAGTACGACGACAGGGGCATTCGAGCAGTACTTC. This rearrangement joins TRBV28 to TRBJ2-7; 8 bases fit TRBD1. Losses at the gene ends were 5 bases for V and 6 bases for J; bases not matched to a gene: 9. This CDR3 contains 14 residues. Germline V gene sequence: CDR1 MDHEN, CDR2 SYDVKM.

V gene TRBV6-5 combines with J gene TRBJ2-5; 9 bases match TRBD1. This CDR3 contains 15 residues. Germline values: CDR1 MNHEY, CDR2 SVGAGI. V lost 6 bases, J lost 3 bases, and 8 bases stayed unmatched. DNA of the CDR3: TGTGCCAGCAGGGGGGGACAGGGTCTGAAAGAGACCCAGTACTTC. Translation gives CASRGGQGLKETQYF.

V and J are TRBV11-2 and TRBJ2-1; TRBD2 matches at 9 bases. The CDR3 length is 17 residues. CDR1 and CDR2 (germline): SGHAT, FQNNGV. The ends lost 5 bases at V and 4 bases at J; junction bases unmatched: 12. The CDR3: CASSLVTAGGAYNEQFF. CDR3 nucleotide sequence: TGTGCCAGCAGCCTGGTCACGGCGGGAGGGGCATACAATGAGCAGTTCTTC. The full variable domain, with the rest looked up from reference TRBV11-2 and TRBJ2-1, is EAGVAQSPRYKIIEKRQSVAFWCNPISGHATLYWYQQILGQGPKLLIQFQNNGVVDDSQLPKDRFSAERLKGVDSTLKIQPAKLEDSAVYLCASSLVTAGGAYNEQFFGPGTRLTVL.

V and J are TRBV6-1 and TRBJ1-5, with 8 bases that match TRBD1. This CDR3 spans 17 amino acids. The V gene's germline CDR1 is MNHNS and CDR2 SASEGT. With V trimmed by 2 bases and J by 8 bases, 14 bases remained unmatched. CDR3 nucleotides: TGTGCCAGCAGTGAATTGGGGACAGGATCCCTTGTGGAGCCCCAGCATTTT. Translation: CASSELGTGSLVEPQHF.

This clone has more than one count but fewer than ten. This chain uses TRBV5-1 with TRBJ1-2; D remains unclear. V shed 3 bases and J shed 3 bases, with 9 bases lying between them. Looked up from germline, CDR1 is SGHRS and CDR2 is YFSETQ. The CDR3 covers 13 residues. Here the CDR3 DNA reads TGCGCCAGCAGCTCGACTTTGGACTATGGCTACACCTTC. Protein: CASSSTLDYGYTF.

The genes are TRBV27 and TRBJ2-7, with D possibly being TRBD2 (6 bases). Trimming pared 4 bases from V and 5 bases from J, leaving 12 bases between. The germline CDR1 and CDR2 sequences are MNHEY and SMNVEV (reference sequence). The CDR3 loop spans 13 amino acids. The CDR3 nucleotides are TGTGCCAGCAGTTCGGGACTTGGGGACGAGCAGTACGTC. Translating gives CASSSGLGDEQYV.

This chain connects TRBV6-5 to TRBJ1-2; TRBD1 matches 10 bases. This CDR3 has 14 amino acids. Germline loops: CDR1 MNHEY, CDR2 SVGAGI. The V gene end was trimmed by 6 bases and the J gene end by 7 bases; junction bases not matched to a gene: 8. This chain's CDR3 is CASSRDRGRGGYTF. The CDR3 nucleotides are TGTGCCAGCAGCCGAGACAGGGGGCGAGGTGGCTACACCTTC.

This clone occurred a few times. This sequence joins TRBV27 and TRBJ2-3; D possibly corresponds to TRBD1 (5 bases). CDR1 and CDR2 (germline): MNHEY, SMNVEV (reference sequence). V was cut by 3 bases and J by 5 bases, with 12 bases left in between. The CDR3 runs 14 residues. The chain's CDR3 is CASSFIGVRDTQYF. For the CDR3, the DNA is TGTGCCAGCAGTTTTATAGGGGTGAGAGATACGCAGTATTTT.

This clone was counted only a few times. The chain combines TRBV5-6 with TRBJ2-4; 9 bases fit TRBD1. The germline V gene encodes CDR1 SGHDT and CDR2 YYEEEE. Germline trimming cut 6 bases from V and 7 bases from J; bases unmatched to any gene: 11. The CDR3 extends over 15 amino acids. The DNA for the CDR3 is TGTGCCAGCATCACTACCGGGACAGGGAATAACATTCAGTACTTC. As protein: CASITTGTGNNIQYF.

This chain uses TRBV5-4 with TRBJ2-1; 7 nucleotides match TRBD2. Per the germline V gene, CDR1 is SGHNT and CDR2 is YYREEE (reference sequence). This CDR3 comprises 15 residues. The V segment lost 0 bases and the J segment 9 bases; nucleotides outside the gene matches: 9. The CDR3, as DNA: TGTGCCAGCAGCTTGGTGGGAGGGAGGCGAGGTGAGCAGTTCTTC. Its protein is CASSLVGGRRGEQFF.

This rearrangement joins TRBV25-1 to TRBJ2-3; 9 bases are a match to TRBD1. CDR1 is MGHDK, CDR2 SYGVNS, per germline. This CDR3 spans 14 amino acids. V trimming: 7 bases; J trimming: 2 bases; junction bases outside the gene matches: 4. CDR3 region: CASMDRGFTDTQYF. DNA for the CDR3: TGTGCCAGCATGGACAGGGGATTCACAGATACGCAGTATTTT.

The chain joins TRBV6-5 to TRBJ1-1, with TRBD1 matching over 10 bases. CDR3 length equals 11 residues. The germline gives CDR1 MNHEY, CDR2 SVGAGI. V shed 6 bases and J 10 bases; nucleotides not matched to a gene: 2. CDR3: CASSWTGGAFF. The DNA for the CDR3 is TGTGCCAGCAGCTGGACAGGGGGAGCTTTCTTT.

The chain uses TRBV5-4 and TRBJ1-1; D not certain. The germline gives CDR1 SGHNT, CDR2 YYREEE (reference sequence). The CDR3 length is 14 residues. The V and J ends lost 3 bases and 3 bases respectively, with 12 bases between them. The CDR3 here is CASSSVEADTEAFF. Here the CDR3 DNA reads TGTGCCAGCAGCTCGGTTGAGGCGGACACTGAAGCTTTCTTT.

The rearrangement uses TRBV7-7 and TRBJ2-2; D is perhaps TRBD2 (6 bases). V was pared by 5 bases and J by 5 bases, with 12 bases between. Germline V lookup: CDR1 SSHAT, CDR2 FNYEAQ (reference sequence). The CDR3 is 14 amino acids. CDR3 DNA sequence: TGTGCCAGCAGCCCTCTCGGGGGAACCGGGGAGCTGTTTTTT. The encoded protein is CASSPLGGTGELFF.

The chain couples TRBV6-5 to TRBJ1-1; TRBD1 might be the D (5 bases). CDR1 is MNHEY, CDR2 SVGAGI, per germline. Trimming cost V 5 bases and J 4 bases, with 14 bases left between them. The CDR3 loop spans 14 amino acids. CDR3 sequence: CASSRPWGGTEAFF. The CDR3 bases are TGTGCCAGCAGTCGACCCTGGGGCGGCACTGAAGCTTTCTTT.

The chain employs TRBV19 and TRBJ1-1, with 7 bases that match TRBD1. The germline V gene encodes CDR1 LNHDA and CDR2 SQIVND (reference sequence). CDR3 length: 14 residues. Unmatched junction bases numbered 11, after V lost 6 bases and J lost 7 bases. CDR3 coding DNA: TGTGCCAGTAGAAGTTGGGGACAGACGAATGAAGCTTTCTTT. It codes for CASRSWGQTNEAFF.

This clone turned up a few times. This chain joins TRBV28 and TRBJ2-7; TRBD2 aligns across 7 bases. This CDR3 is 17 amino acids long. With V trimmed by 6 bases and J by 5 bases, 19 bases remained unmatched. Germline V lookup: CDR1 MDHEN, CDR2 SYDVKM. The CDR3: CASSQFLRGGPRDEQYF. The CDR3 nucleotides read TGTGCCAGCAGCCAATTTCTTAGGGGAGGGCCCAGGGACGAGCAGTACTTC.

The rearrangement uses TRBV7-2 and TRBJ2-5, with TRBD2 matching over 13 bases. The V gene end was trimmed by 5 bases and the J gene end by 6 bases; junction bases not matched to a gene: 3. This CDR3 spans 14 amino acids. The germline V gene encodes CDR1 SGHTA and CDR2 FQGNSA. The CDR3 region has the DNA TGTGCCAGCAGCCGGACTAGCGGGAGTCAGACCCAGTACTTC. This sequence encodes CASSRTSGSQTQYF.